One and the same sample provided the 8 T cell receptor beta chains below, sequenced in a study of blood T cells in healthy people across ages. With a J-beta primer mix and a sample-barcoded 5' primer, a second PCR ran about 7 to 12 cycles. TCRdb redid the calling of the 5' RACE reads with MiXCR, one entry per CDR3 protein. The table has approximately 600,000 distinct CDR3 sequences, under 65% seen once. The sample comprised blood. The receptors come from a man in his fifties or sixties in good health.

The rearrangement joins TRBV10-3 to TRBJ1-2; D not certain. The CDR3 is made up of 15 amino acids. The ends were cut back, 2 bases at V and 2 bases at J, with 12 bases in the middle. Germline CDR1 and CDR2: ENHRY and SYGVKD. CDR3 coding DNA: TGTGCCATCAGTGAGGGCAGTGCTATGAACTATGGCTACACCTTC. Translated: CAISEGSAMNYGYTF.

The rearrangement uses TRBV5-1 and TRBJ2-1; TRBD2 is a possible D gene (7 bases). The CDR3 runs to 13 residues. Per the germline V gene, CDR1 is SGHRS and CDR2 is YFSETQ. The V and J ends lost 4 bases and 12 bases respectively, with 17 bases between them. CDR3 nucleotide sequence: TGCGCCAGCAGCCTTGGGACAAGGGGGGGGCAGTTCTTC. As protein: CASSLGTRGGQFF. Combining the CDR3 with reference TRBV5-1 and TRBJ2-1 gives the whole variable domain KAGVTQTPRYLIKTRGQQVTLSCSPISGHRSVSWYQQTPGQGLQFLFEYFSETQRNKGNFPGRFSGRQFSNSRSEMNVSTLELGDSALYLCASSLGTRGGQFFGPGTRLTVL.

This clonotype was observed a few times. This chain uses TRBV6-6 with TRBJ1-2; 7 bases are shared with TRBD1. V dropped 2 bases and J dropped 8; count of bases not matched to a gene: 11. CDR3 length: 15 residues. Germline V gene lookup returns CDR1 MNHNY and CDR2 SVGAGI (reference sequence). CDR3 in amino acids: CASSYNEPTGNGYTF. The CDR3 DNA sequence: TGTGCCAGCAGTTACAACGAGCCGACAGGGAACGGCTACACCTTC.

This clonotype was seen a handful of times. V and J are TRBV10-3 and TRBJ2-7, with no clear D. Trimming took 0 bases from V and 0 from J, leaving 6 bases between them. The V gene's germline CDR1 is ENHRY and CDR2 SYGVKD. This CDR3 comprises 14 residues. The CDR3 reads CAISESRSSYEQYF. The CDR3 DNA is TGTGCCATCAGTGAGTCGCGGAGCTCCTACGAGCAGTACTTC.

The chain carries TRBV20-1 and TRBJ2-7, with D hard to call. V lost 6 bases and J lost 1, with 16 bases in between. Germline-derived CDR1 and CDR2 are DFQATT and SNEGSKA (reference sequence). CDR3 length equals 14 residues. CDR3 amino acids: CSAAKTSGSYEQYF. The CDR3 DNA follows: TGCAGTGCGGCGAAGACGTCGGGTTCCTACGAGCAGTACTTC.

The chain employs TRBV2 and TRBJ2-3; weak D call: TRBD2 (6 bases). CDR3 length equals 14 residues. V shed 6 bases and J shed 6 bases, with 16 bases lying between them. Germline CDR1 and CDR2: SNHLY and FYNNEI. CDR3 in amino acids: CASSVRRGSDTQYF. The CDR3 DNA sequence: TGTGCCAGCAGCGTGCGGCGGGGTAGTGATACGCAGTATTTT.

The sample holds a few counts of this clonotype. At one end, the junction sequence differs from germline, possibly due to a read error. The gene calls are TRBV29-1 and TRBJ1-1; D is unclear. There are 12 residues in the CDR3. Germline-derived CDR1 and CDR2 are SQVTM and ANQGSEA. CDR3 DNA: TGCAGCGTTGGAAGCAGGAACCCTGAAGCTTTCTTT. This translates into CSVGSRNPEAFF.

The chain recombines TRBV4-2 with TRBJ2-1; 11 bases are shared with TRBD2. CDR3 length equals 17 residues. The junction had 2 bases not matched to a gene; V was cut back by 0 bases and J by 1 base. Germline values: CDR1 LGHNA, CDR2 YNFKEQ. CDR3 nucleotides: TGTGCCAGCAGCCAAGAGGGGACTAGCGGTTCCTACAATGAGCAGTTCTTC. Amino acids: CASSQEGTSGSYNEQFF.